This TCR beta chain was captured in a study of OX40 agonist ivuxolimab in advanced cancers. Study information: Ivuxolimab doses were 0.01, 0.1, 0.3, 1.5, 3 or 10 mg/kg every 2 weeks. Past anti-PD-1, anti-PD-L1 or anti-CTLA-4 therapy was accepted, and 40% to 45% had received some.

In regard to this clone: Its antigen is not identified.

V was clipped by 3 bases and J by 8 bases, with 10 bases between them. Germline assignment: CDR1 GTSNPN and CDR2 SVGIG (reference sequence). The CDR3 totals 11 residues. Study-wide results and caveats: The CD4+ and CD8+ T cells in the blood had expanded clonally by week 6 at 0.1 to 3.0 mg/kg.

Clones were read by immunoSEQ multiplex PCR, and TCRdb kept only the in-frame ones, dropping some. The sample contains some 100,000 clones, nearly 90% of which appear only once. The V gene is TRBV30, the J gene TRBJ1-2, with a weak D call TRBD1 (5 bases). The specimen comprised CD4+ or CD8+ T cells sorted from blood, sampled in a trial of the OX40 agonist ivuxolimab. The sequence came from an adult with an advanced solid tumor such as melanoma, head and neck, liver or kidney cancer. The CDR3 region is CAWRLGAGYTF. The CDR3 DNA follows: TGTGCCTGGAGACTCGGGGCCGGCTACACCTTC.